This T cell receptor (beta chain) was profiled in a study of T cell changes during pregnancy in multiple sclerosis. This CDR3 has 17 amino acids. Germline values: CDR1 MRHNA, CDR2 SNTAGT. The V end lost 5 bases, the J end lost 0 bases, and 18 bases lay between the germline ends. Sequenced by immunoSEQ multiplex PCR; TCRdb stores in-frame clones only, minus some. The repertoire includes 85,000 to 110,000 clones, almost 95% of them detected once, and 0.93% sits in the top ten. The clonotype comes from a female donor with multiple sclerosis, enrolled in a pregnancy study. The chain is built from TRBV6-4 and TRBJ2-3, with D possibly being TRBD2 (6 bases). The sample consisted of peripheral blood, taken after pregnancy. The CDR3 nucleotides are TGTGCCAGCAGTCCAACATGGGACTTGAGTAGCACAGATACGCAGTATTTT. Amino acids: CASSPTWDLSSTDTQYF.